This T cell receptor beta chain was recorded in a study of response to subunit inactivated influenza vaccine. Study-wide results and limits: Few additional T cells are recruited per seasonal influenza vaccination, authors suggested.

Germline CDR1 is SGHVS and CDR2 is FQNEAQ. The germline V and J ends were trimmed by 1 base and 7 bases, with 11 bases remaining between them. The CDR3 loop spans 14 amino acids. In the case of this clonotype: Its cognate antigen is unknown.

TCRdb re-called the RT-PCR reads through MiXCR, storing one row per CDR3 protein. Seen here are approximately 310,000 distinct CDR3 sequences, around a fifth observed once, and the top ten hold 10%. The source material was PBMCs from blood, sampled about 20 months after vaccination. This clonotype was obtained from a man aged 50 to 75 who received an inactivated influenza vaccine. V and J are TRBV7-8 and TRBJ1-5; a weak D match, TRBD1 (5 bases). The CDR3, as DNA: TGTGCCAGCAGCTTAGTCAGGGTAGGGCAGCCCCAGCATTTT. Translation gives CASSLVRVGQPQHF.